One and the same sample provided the 12 T cell receptor beta chains below, sequenced in a study of shared clonotypes between healthy human individuals. The naive CD8 subset, CD45RO-negative cells positively selected for CCR7, excluded terminally differentiated effector memory CD45RA+ cells. Only in-frame clones appear in the TCRdb table, and some are missing; sequencing was by immunoSEQ multiplex PCR. The sample includes millions of clones, approximately 94% of them seen just once. What was sequenced was naive CD8+ T cells from PBMCs. The receptors originated from a man aged 18 to 30 in good health. Some clones in this sample may be carry-over from other donors' samples.

The V call is TRBV7-9, the J call TRBJ1-2, with D hard to call. V was pared by 5 bases and J by 2 bases, with 21 bases between. Germline CDR1 is SEHNR and CDR2 is FQNEAQ (reference sequence). This CDR3 has 17 residues. CDR3: CASSTTRASTINYGYTF. CDR3 DNA: TGTGCCAGCAGCACGACGCGCGCATCTACGATAAACTATGGCTACACCTTC.

The rearrangement uses TRBV6-1 and TRBJ2-1; a possible D gene is TRBD2 (6 bases). There are 13 residues in the CDR3. V was clipped by 4 bases and J by 6 bases, with 10 bases between them. Per the germline V gene, CDR1 is MNHNS and CDR2 is SASEGT. The CDR3: CASSVDYGNEQFF. The CDR3 nucleotides are TGTGCCAGCAGTGTGGACTATGGCAATGAGCAGTTCTTC.

The chain has TRBV19 and TRBJ1-1; unclear D gene. CDR3 length equals 13 residues. Trimming cost V 3 bases and J 7 bases, with 12 bases left between them. Germline V gives CDR1 LNHDA, CDR2 SQIVND (reference sequence). CDR3 DNA sequence: TGTGCCAGTAGTATTCCGGGTCGAGATGAAGCTTTCTTT. Translated, it gives CASSIPGRDEAFF.

The chain employs TRBV6-5 and TRBJ1-4; tentative D call: TRBD1 (6 bases). From germline, CDR1 is MNHEY and CDR2 SVGAGI. This CDR3 spans 13 amino acids. Trimming removed 0 bases at V and 15 bases at J, with 14 bases between. The CDR3 reads CASSYSGAGRLFF. CDR3 nucleotide sequence: TGTGCCAGCAGTTACTCGGGGGCCGGTCGGTTGTTTTTT.

The chain joins TRBV28 to TRBJ2-1; 10 bases line up with TRBD1. In germline, CDR1 is MDHEN, CDR2 SYDVKM. V lost 3 bases and J lost 8; bases outside the gene matches: 7. This CDR3 comprises 15 residues. The CDR3 DNA reads as TGTGCCAGCAGTTTTGACAGGGGGCGAGAAGATGAGCAGTTCTTC. This sequence encodes CASSFDRGREDEQFF.

The gene calls are TRBV5-1 and TRBJ2-1; D remains unclear. Trimming left V 0 bases short and J 9 bases short, with 7 bases between. This CDR3 is 12 amino acids long. Germline V lookup: CDR1 SGHRS, CDR2 YFSETQ. DNA of the CDR3: TGCGCCAGCAGCTTGGGATCAGGTGAGCAGTTCTTC. Residues: CASSLGSGEQFF.

The chain combines TRBV5-4 with TRBJ2-7, with D tentatively TRBD2 (6 bases). Trimming took 0 bases from V and 4 from J, leaving 11 bases between them. This CDR3 has 14 residues. Germline V gives CDR1 SGHNT, CDR2 YYREEE (reference sequence). CDR3 nucleotides: TGTGCCAGCAGCTTGGGGAGGGCCGGGTACGAGCAGTACTTC. Protein product: CASSLGRAGYEQYF.

The rearrangement links TRBV15 to TRBJ2-7; D may match TRBD1 or TRBD2 (7 bases each). Trimming took off 5 bases at V and 5 bases at J, with 16 bases between the two ends. Germline V CDR1 and CDR2: LNHNV, YYDKDF (reference sequence). The CDR3 is made up of 14 amino acids. CDR3 sequence (DNA): TGTGCCACCAGCCGGGGGAGGGGGCCCGACGAGCAGTACTTC. Translated: CATSRGRGPDEQYF.

J is TRBJ1-2 and V is TRBV29-1; 10 bases are a match to TRBD1. The V segment lost 5 bases and the J segment 8 bases; nucleotides outside the gene matches: 8. Germline loops: CDR1 SQVTM, CDR2 ANQGSEA. The CDR3 length is 13 residues. The DNA for the CDR3 is TGCAGCGTTCCCACCGGGACAGGGGTCGGCTACACCTTC. It is translated as CSVPTGTGVGYTF.

CDR3 protein: CASSYGSGYTF. For the CDR3, the DNA is TGTGCCAGCAGTTACGGGTCGGGCTACACCTTC. The genes are TRBV28 and TRBJ1-2; D remains ambiguous. Germline V gives CDR1 MDHEN, CDR2 SYDVKM. The germline V and J ends were trimmed by 4 bases and 8 bases, with 8 bases remaining between them. The CDR3 is 11 residues long.

This rearrangement joins TRBV7-9 to TRBJ1-1; no clear D gene. Looked up from germline, CDR1 is SEHNR and CDR2 is FQNEAQ (reference sequence). The CDR3 has 17 amino acids. The ends were cut back, 2 bases at V and 1 base at J, with 17 bases in the middle. The CDR3 sequence: CASSLWHRLFENTEAFF. The DNA of the CDR3 is TGTGCCAGCAGCTTATGGCACCGGCTTTTTGAGAACACTGAAGCTTTCTTT. Looking up the rest from reference TRBV7-9 and TRBJ1-1 gives the full variable domain: DTGVSQNPRHKITKRGQNVTFRCDPISEHNRLYWYRQTLGQGPEFLTYFQNEAQLEKSRLLSDRFSAERPKGSFSTLEIQRTEQGDSAMYLCASSLWHRLFENTEAFFGQGTRLTVV.

This rearrangement joins TRBV19 to TRBJ2-2; D call uncertain. The CDR3 sequence is 14 residues long. V lost 7 bases to trimming and J lost 5 bases, with 14 bases between them. Germline-derived CDR1 and CDR2 are LNHDA and SQIVND (reference sequence). The CDR3 loop reads CASTNWGLTGELFF. The CDR3 nucleotides are TGTGCCAGTACAAACTGGGGTTTGACCGGGGAGCTGTTTTTT. Using reference TRBV19 and TRBJ2-2 for the parts outside the CDR3, the full variable domain is DGGITQSPKYLFRKEGQNVTLSCEQNLNHDAMYWYRQDPGQGLRLIYYSQIVNDFQKGDIAEGYSVSREKKESFPLTVTSAQKNPTAFYLCASTNWGLTGELFFGEGSRLTVL.